These T cell receptor beta chains were read from a single sample in a study of T cell repertoires in cytomegalovirus infection. A single record per CDR3 protein comes from TCRdb applying MiXCR to the reads. The table has around 490,000 distinct CDR3 sequences, 26% seen once. The specimen was PBMCs. The receptors derive from a human donor in good health (CMV status not recorded). Some clones in this sample may be carry-over from other donors' samples. CDR3s include the opening cysteine and the closing phenylalanine or tryptophan. The order of the fields is J gene, clone size, D gene, V gene, CDR3 protein, CDR3 DNA. D genes are given only for firm matches. Size is omitted from some rows. Given values are once, few, many or a class for expanded clones.

TRBJ2-7,NA,NA,TRBV5-1,CASSLGEPTYEQYF,TGCGCCAGCAGCTTAGGAGAGCCAACGTACGAGCAGTACTTC
TRBJ2-6,few,NA,TRBV7-9,CASSPRVQAKRSGANVLTF,TGTGCCAGCAGCCCTAGGGTCCAGGCGAAACGCTCTGGGGCCAACGTCCTGACTTTC
TRBJ2-5,many,NA,TRBV7-2,CASSLGGSGGETQYF,TGTGCCAGCAGCTTAGGAGGGAGTGGTGGGGAGACCCAGTACTTC
TRBJ2-2,many,NA,TRBV12-3/TRBV12-4,CASTRTSGVLDTGELFF,TGTGCCAGCACCAGAACTAGTGGGGTGTTGGACACCGGGGAGCTGTTTTTT
TRBJ1-2,NA,NA,TRBV5-1,CASNNQGNYGYTF,TGCGCCAGCAACAATCAGGGGAACTATGGCTACACCTTC
TRBJ1-2,NA,TRBD1,TRBV29-1,CSVLKRTGVEGYTF,TGCAGCGTACTCAAGAGGACAGGAGTGGAGGGCTACACCTTC
TRBJ2-5,few,TRBD2,TRBV5-1,CASSLDTSGAQETQYF,TGCGCCAGCAGCTTGGACACTAGCGGGGCCCAAGAGACCCAGTACTTC
TRBJ1-5,few,TRBD1,TRBV12-3/TRBV12-4,CASSQGRGVGNQPQHF,TGTGCCAGCAGTCAAGGCAGGGGGGTGGGAAATCAGCCCCAGCATTTT
TRBJ2-1,NA,NA,TRBV28,CASSSPGGIGANEQFF,TGTGCCAGCAGTTCCCCTGGGGGAATAGGTGCCAATGAGCAGTTCTTC
TRBJ1-1,NA,NA,TRBV2,CASSRDKLYTEAFF,TGTGCCAGCTCACGGGACAAACTCTACACTGAAGCTTTCTTT
TRBJ1-5,few,NA,TRBV6-2/TRBV6-3,CASSHGGGNQPQHF,TGTGCCAGCAGCCACGGGGGAGGCAATCAGCCCCAGCATTTT
TRBJ1-1,NA,TRBD1,TRBV29-1,CSVEAGTGVPEAFF,TGCAGCGTTGAAGCCGGGACAGGGGTCCCTGAAGCTTTCTTT
TRBJ1-5,few,TRBD1,TRBV7-9,CASSLEIGTGGQPQHF,TGTGCCAGCAGCTTAGAAATTGGGACAGGCGGGCAGCCCCAGCATTTT
TRBJ2-1,few,NA,TRBV27,CASSLPGGGYNEQFF,TGTGCCAGCAGTCTGCCAGGGGGGGGGTACAATGAGCAGTTCTTC
TRBJ1-6,once,NA,TRBV27,CASSSSTGAYNSPLHF,TGTGCCAGCAGTTCCTCCACGGGGGCGTATAATTCACCCCTCCACTTT
TRBJ2-7,NA,TRBD2,TRBV3-1,CASSLRLAALYEQYF,TGTGCCAGCAGCCTCCGACTAGCGGCGCTCTACGAGCAGTACTTC
TRBJ2-1,once,NA,TRBV7-8,CASSLGGLAYNEQFF,TGTGCCAGCAGCTTAGGAGGGTTGGCGTACAATGAGCAGTTCTTC
TRBJ2-5,few,NA,TRBV7-8,CASSSDRTQETQYF,TGTGCCAGCAGCTCCGACAGAACCCAAGAGACCCAGTACTTC
TRBJ1-1,many,NA,TRBV7-8,CASSSQSWTETTEAFF,TGTGCCAGCAGCTCGCAATCCTGGACGGAAACCACTGAAGCTTTCTTT
TRBJ2-3,few,TRBD2,TRBV9,CASSDPSGGLDTQYF,TGTGCCAGCAGTGATCCTAGCGGGGGCTTAGATACGCAGTATTTT
TRBJ1-5,NA,NA,TRBV29-1,CSVLGQSNQPQHF,TGCAGCGTTTTAGGGCAAAGCAATCAGCCCCAGCATTTT
TRBJ1-1,few,NA,TRBV7-9,CASSLLEGVSEAFF,TGTGCCAGCAGCTTACTCGAGGGGGTCTCTGAAGCTTTCTTT
TRBJ2-7,many,NA,TRBV7-2,CASSLGLRDYEQYF,TGTGCCAGCAGCTTAGGACTCAGGGACTACGAGCAGTACTTC
TRBJ2-1,few,TRBD2,TRBV11-2,CASSLGLAGGLYNEQFF,TGTGCCAGCAGCTTAGGACTAGCGGGAGGACTTTACAATGAGCAGTTCTTC
TRBJ2-1,many,NA,TRBV7-2,CASSFRQTSYNEQFF,TGTGCCAGCAGCTTCAGACAGACCTCCTACAATGAGCAGTTCTTC
TRBJ2-2,many,TRBD2,TRBV7-6,CASSTRGGQDTGELFF,TGTGCCAGCAGCACGCGGGGGGGGCAGGACACCGGGGAGCTGTTTTTT
TRBJ1-4,few,NA,TRBV9,CASSPNNEKLFF,TGTGCCAGCAGCCCCAATAATGAAAAACTGTTTTTT
TRBJ2-5,NA,TRBD2,TRBV28,CASSLGLVGAQETQYF,TGTGCCAGCAGTTTAGGACTAGTGGGAGCCCAAGAGACCCAGTACTTC
TRBJ1-6,once,TRBD1,TRBV19,CASTATGGNSPLHF,TGTGCCAGTACCGCAACAGGGGGAAATTCACCCCTCCACTTT
TRBJ1-4,NA,TRBD1,TRBV19,CASSTGTGKVEKLFF,TGTGCCAGTAGTACCGGGACAGGGAAGGTGGAAAAACTGTTTTTT
TRBJ2-1,few,TRBD2,TRBV6-2/TRBV6-3,CASSYQTSGINEQFF,TGTGCCAGCAGTTACCAGACTAGCGGGATTAATGAGCAGTTCTTC
TRBJ1-1,few,NA,TRBV12-3/TRBV12-4,CASSLGGLRAFF,TGTGCCAGCAGTCTAGGGGGTTTACGAGCTTTCTTT
TRBJ2-1,NA,TRBD1,TRBV7-2,CASSFRTGSSYNEQFF,TGTGCCAGCAGCTTTCGGACAGGGAGCTCCTACAATGAGCAGTTCTTC
TRBJ2-7,NA,NA,TRBV4-1,CASSQGLRERNEQYF,TGCGCCAGCAGCCAAGGACTCAGGGAGCGCAACGAGCAGTACTTC
TRBJ2-5,many,NA,TRBV7-8,CASSSQGIQETQYF,TGTGCCAGCAGTTCACAGGGAATCCAAGAGACCCAGTACTTC
TRBJ1-6,NA,TRBD1,TRBV25-1,CASSPGGSPLHF,TGTGCCAGCAGTCCAGGGGGCTCACCCCTCCACTTT
TRBJ2-2,NA,TRBD1,TRBV2,CASSDRGQRTGELFF,TGTGCCAGCAGTGACAGGGGGCAACGGACCGGGGAGCTGTTTTTT
TRBJ1-1,NA,NA,TRBV6-5,CASSYAAGSGTEAFF,TGTGCCAGCAGTTACGCGGCGGGTTCTGGCACTGAAGCTTTCTTT
TRBJ2-3,NA,NA,TRBV25-1,CASSVAENKGTDTQYF,TGTGCCAGCAGTGTCGCTGAAAACAAAGGCACAGATACGCAGTATTTT
TRBJ2-2,NA,NA,TRBV25-1,CASSELLLTGELFF,TGTGCCAGCAGTGAACTACTATTAACCGGGGAGCTGTTTTTT
TRBJ1-4,many,TRBD1,TRBV7-2,CASSWTGDNEKLFF,TGTGCCAGCAGCTGGACAGGGGACAATGAAAAACTGTTTTTT
TRBJ2-5,NA,TRBD2,TRBV6-2/TRBV6-3,CASSYSRLAGYETQYF,TGTGCCAGCAGTTACTCGAGGCTAGCGGGATATGAGACCCAGTACTTC
TRBJ1-2,NA,TRBD1,TRBV7-3,CASSLLGQGRGYTF,TGTGCCAGCAGCTTACTCGGACAGGGTAGGGGCTACACCTTC
TRBJ1-1,NA,NA,TRBV27,CASSTKTGPSEAFF,TGTGCCAGCAGTACTAAGACAGGACCAAGTGAAGCTTTCTTT
TRBJ2-1,many,TRBD2,TRBV28,CASRLTFGTSGRRENEQFF,TGTGCCAGCAGGCTAACTTTCGGGACTAGCGGGAGACGGGAGAATGAGCAGTTCTTC